Sequencing of this TCR beta chain was carried out in a study of blood T cells in healthy people across ages. A second PCR, run for roughly 7 to 12 cycles, used a sample-barcoded 5' primer plus a J-beta primer mix. TCRdb re-called the 5' RACE reads through MiXCR, storing one row per CDR3 protein. The sample carries 1.8 million or so distinct CDR3 sequences, 35% to 50% recorded once. The germline V gene encodes CDR1 LGHNA and CDR2 YNFKEQ. V gave up 1 base and J gave up 2 bases; unmatched junction bases: 10. The CDR3 runs to 17 residues. Sequencing used blood. The TCR originated in a human donor in good health. The chain carries TRBV4-2 and TRBJ2-5; 7 nucleotides match TRBD2. CDR3 nucleotides: TGTGCCAGCAGCCAAGTTGGCAGGGAGGGGCCTCAAGAGACCCAGTACTTC. Its protein product is CASSQVGREGPQETQYF.